The 10 T cell receptor beta chains given below trace back to one sample, sequenced in a study of response to subunit inactivated influenza vaccine. In TCRdb, the RT-PCR reads were re-called with MiXCR into one record per CDR3 protein. The sample lists roughly 290,000 distinct CDR3 sequences, around a fifth occurring once. Here the sequenced sample was PBMCs from blood, taken less than 22 months after vaccination. These receptors were taken from a man aged 50-75 years who received an inactivated influenza vaccine.

This clonotype was counted ten times or more. This chain links TRBV28 with TRBJ1-2; possible D gene TRBD1, 5 bases. The CDR3 extends over 14 amino acids. The V end lost 5 bases, the J end lost 6 bases, and 16 bases lay between the germline ends. Germline lookup yields CDR1 MDHEN and CDR2 SYDVKM. In nucleotides, the CDR3 is TGTGCCAGCAGTCCTCCTGTCCGGGGGGATGGCTACACCTTC. Translation gives CASSPPVRGDGYTF.

This clonotype has ten or more counts. V gene TRBV7-9 combines with J gene TRBJ2-7; no clear D gene. Germline CDR1 and CDR2: SEHNR and FQNEAQ (reference sequence). The CDR3 has 12 residues. The CDR3 DNA follows: TGTGCATCGCAGCGCTTGGGCTACGAGCAGTACTTC. It yields the protein CASQRLGYEQYF.

The chain couples TRBV29-1 to TRBJ1-1; D uncertain. CDR3 length: 12 residues. The V gene's germline CDR1 is SQVTM and CDR2 ANQGSEA. Trimming took off 4 bases at V and 8 bases at J, with 14 bases between the two ends. DNA for the CDR3: TGCAGCGTTGTTTTCGGAAGCGGGGAAGCTTTCTTT. Its translation is CSVVFGSGEAFF. Complete variable domain (other parts from reference TRBV29-1 and TRBJ1-1): SAVISQKPSRDICQRGTSLTIQCQVDSQVTMMFWYRQQPGQSLTLIATANQGSEATYESGFVIDKFPISRPNLTFSTLTVSNMSPEDSSIYLCSVVFGSGEAFFGQGTRLTVV.

The chain joins TRBV3-1 to TRBJ2-7, with D perhaps TRBD2 (6 bases). Germline lookup yields CDR1 LGHDT and CDR2 YNNKEL (reference sequence). This CDR3 is 15 amino acids long. Trimming shortened V by 3 bases and J by 0 bases, and 12 bases separated the two germline ends. The CDR3 DNA sequence: TGTGCCAGCAGCCAGACGGGACTTAGCTCCTACGAGCAGTACTTC. Protein sequence: CASSQTGLSSYEQYF.

The chain has TRBV7-2 and TRBJ2-5; D perhaps matches TRBD2 (6 bases). The germline V and J ends were trimmed by 3 bases and 4 bases, with 9 bases remaining between them. The CDR3 consists of 13 residues. The V gene's germline CDR1 is SGHTA and CDR2 FQGNSA. CDR3 in amino acids: CASSFAGRETQYF. The DNA of the CDR3 is TGTGCCAGCAGCTTTGCGGGACGAGAGACCCAGTACTTC.

This chain joins TRBV28 and TRBJ2-3, with 11 positions matching TRBD2. The CDR3 sequence is 17 residues long. Germline V gene lookup returns CDR1 MDHEN and CDR2 SYDVKM. Unmatched junction bases numbered 7, after V lost 3 bases and J lost 2 bases. The chain's CDR3 is CASSFGRLAGITDTQYF. CDR3 in DNA: TGTGCCAGCAGTTTTGGGCGACTAGCGGGGATCACAGATACGCAGTATTTT. The full variable domain, with the rest looked up from reference TRBV28 and TRBJ2-3, is DVKVTQSSRYLVKRTGEKVFLECVQDMDHENMFWYRQDPGLGLRLIYFSYDVKMKEKGDIPEGYSVSREKKERFSLILESASTNQTSMYLCASSFGRLAGITDTQYFGPGTRLTVL.

CDR3 DNA: TGTGCCAGCAGCCCGCGGGTGGAGACCCAGTACTTC. It is translated as CASSPRVETQYF. The chain recombines TRBV7-2 with TRBJ2-5; tentatively, D is TRBD2 (5 bases). Germline loops: CDR1 SGHTA, CDR2 FQGNSA. The CDR3 has 12 residues. V was shortened by 5 bases and J by 5 bases, with 9 bases between the two germline ends.

V and J are TRBV5-6 and TRBJ1-6; no reliable D call. Germline loops: CDR1 SGHDT, CDR2 YYEEEE. The CDR3 sequence is 17 residues long. V was shortened by 1 base and J by 7 bases, with 18 bases between the two germline ends. The CDR3: CASSLLRDNHQNSPLHF. The CDR3 bases are TGTGCCAGCAGCTTGTTGAGGGATAATCATCAAAATTCACCCCTCCACTTT.

V usage is TRBV7-9 and J usage is TRBJ2-3; TRBD2 agrees at 7 bases. Germline V lookup: CDR1 SEHNR, CDR2 FQNEAQ (reference sequence). This CDR3 spans 16 amino acids. The V segment lost 5 bases and the J segment 2 bases; nucleotides outside the gene matches: 10. The CDR3 DNA reads TGTGCCAGCAGCCGAGGCCGGGACTACCACACAGATACGCAGTATTTT. Amino acids: CASSRGRDYHTDTQYF.

This chain uses TRBV20-1 with TRBJ2-2; TRBD2 aligns across 13 bases. The CDR3 spans 15 residues. CDR1 is DFQATT, CDR2 SNEGSKA, per germline (reference sequence). V dropped 5 bases and J dropped 6; count of bases not matched to a gene: 6. The CDR3 bases are TGCAGTGCTGGGACTAGCGGGATCGTCCCCGGGGAGCTGTTTTTT. Its protein is CSAGTSGIVPGELFF.